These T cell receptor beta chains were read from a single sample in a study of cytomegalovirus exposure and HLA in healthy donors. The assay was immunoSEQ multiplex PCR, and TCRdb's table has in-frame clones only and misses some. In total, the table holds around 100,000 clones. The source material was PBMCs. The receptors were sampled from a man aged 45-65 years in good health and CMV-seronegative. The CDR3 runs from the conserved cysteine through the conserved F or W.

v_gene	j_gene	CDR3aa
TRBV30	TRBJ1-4	CAWSFDRDNEKLFF
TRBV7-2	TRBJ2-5	CASSLGGAAYQETQYF
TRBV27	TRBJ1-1	CASSFSLTGWNTEAFF
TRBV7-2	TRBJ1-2	CASSFSNYGYTF
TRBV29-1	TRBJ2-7	CSVRPGTGYEQYF
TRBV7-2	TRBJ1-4	CASSLGGQGGEKLFF
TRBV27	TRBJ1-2	CASPTAYGYTF
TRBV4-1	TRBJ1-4	CASSLDRFNEKLFF
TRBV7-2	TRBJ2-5	CASSFTSGGLTETQYF
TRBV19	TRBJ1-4	CASSIPRATNEKLFF
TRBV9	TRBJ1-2	CASSVAPGATYGYTF
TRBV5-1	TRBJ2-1	CASSLVAGEYDNEQFF
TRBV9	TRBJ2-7	CASSVETGPYEQYF
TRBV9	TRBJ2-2	CASSVVAVWNTGELFF
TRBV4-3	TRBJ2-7	CASSERTLGLSGDYYEQYF
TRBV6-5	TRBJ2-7	CASSLEAGGIYEQYF
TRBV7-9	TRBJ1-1	CASSPYSGGTEAFF
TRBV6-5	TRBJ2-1	CASSPRDRGLNEQFF
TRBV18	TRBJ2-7	CASSPISGDTYEQYF
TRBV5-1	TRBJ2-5	CASSTGTGGPQETQYF
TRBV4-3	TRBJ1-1	CASSQDRNTEAFF
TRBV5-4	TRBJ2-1	CASSLLAGYNEQFF
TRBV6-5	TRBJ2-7	CASSYRDSYEQYF
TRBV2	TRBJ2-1	CASSAGNEQFF
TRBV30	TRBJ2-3	CAWTPPGVDTQYF
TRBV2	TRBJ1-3	CASGGDDWTIYF
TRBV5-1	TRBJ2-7	CASSTGLAGVYEQYF
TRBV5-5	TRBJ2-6	CASSLAPASSGANVLTF
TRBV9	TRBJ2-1	CASSVSQYEQFF
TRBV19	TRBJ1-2	CASTMGIGGGYGYTF
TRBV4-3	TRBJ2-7	CASSRDGGAYEQYF
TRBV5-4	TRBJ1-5	CASSGGQDQPQHF
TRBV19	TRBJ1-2	CASSSRDRGEENGYTF
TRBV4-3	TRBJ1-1	CASSQEGGIPEAFF
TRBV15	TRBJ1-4	CATSRDGHTATNEKLFF
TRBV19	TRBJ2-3	CASSRDRGERFTQYF
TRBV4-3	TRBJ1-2	CASSQGDRSSGYTF
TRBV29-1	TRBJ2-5	CSVETSSQETQYF
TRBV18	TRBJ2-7	CASSPSILEVAGAYF
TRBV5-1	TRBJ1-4	CASSLFTGGDEKLFF